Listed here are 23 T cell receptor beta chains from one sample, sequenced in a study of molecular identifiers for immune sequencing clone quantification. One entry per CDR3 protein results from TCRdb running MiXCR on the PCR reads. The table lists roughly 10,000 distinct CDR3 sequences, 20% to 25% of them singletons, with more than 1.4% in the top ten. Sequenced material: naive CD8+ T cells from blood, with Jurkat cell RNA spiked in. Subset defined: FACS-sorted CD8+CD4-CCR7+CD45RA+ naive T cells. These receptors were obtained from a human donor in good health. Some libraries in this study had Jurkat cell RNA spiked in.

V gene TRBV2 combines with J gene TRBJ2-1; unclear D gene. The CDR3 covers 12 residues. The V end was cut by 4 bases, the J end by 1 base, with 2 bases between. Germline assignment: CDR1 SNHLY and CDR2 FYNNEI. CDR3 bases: TGTGCCAGCAGTGCTTCCTACAATGAGCAGTTCTTC. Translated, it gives CASSASYNEQFF.

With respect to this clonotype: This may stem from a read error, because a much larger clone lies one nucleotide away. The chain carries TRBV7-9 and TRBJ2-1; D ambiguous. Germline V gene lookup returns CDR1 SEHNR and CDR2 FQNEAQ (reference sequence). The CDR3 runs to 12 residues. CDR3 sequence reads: CATSPGPHEQSF. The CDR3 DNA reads TGTGCCACCTCCCCGGGCCCTCATGAGCAGTCCTTC.

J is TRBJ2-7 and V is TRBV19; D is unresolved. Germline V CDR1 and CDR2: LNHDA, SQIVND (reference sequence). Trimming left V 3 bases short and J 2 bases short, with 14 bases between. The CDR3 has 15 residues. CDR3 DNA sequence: TGTGCCAGTAGTATCGCCAGCAGGCCCCCCTACGAGCAGTACTTC. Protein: CASSIASRPPYEQYF.

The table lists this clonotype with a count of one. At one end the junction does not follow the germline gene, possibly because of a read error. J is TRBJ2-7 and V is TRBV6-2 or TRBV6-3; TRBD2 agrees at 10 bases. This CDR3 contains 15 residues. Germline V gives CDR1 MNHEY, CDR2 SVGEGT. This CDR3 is CASSSGTSDSYAQHF. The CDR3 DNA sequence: TGTGCCAGCAGTTCCGGGACTAGCGACTCCTACGCGCAGCACTTC.

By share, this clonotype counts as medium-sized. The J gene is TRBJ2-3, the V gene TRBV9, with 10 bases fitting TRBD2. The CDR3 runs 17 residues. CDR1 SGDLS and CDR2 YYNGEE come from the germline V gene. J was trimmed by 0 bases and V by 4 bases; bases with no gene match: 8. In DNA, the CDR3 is TGTGCCAGCAGCCCGACCGGGACTAGCGCTAGCACAGATACGCAGTATTTT. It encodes CASSPTGTSASTDTQYF.

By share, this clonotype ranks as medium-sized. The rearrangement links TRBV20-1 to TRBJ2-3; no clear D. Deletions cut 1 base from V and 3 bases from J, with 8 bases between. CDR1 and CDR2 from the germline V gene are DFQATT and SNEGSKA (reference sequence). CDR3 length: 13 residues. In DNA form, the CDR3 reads TGCAGTGCTAGAGCGGGCGCGACAGATACGCAGTATTTT. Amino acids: CSARAGATDTQYF.

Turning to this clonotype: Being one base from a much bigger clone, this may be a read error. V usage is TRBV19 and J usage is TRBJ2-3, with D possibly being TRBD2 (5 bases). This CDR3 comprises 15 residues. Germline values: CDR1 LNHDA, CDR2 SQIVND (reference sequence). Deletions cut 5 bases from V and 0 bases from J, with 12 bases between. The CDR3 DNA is TGTGCCAGTAGTTGGGCTGGCGGGAGCACAGATACGCAGTATTTT. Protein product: CASSWAGGSTDTQYF.

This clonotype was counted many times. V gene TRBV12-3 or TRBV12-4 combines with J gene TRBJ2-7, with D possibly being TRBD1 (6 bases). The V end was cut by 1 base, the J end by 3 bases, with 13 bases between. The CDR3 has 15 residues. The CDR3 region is CASSLGPGDFYEQYF. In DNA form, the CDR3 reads TGTGCCAGCAGTTTAGGGCCAGGGGATTTCTACGAGCAGTACTTC.

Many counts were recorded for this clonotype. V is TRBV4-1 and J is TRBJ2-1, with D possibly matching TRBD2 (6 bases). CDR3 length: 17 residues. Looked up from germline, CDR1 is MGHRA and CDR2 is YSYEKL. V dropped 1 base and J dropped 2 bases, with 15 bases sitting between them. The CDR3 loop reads CASSQAGARFPYNEQFF. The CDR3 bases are TGCGCCAGCAGCCAAGCGGGAGCCCGCTTTCCCTACAATGAGCAGTTCTTC.

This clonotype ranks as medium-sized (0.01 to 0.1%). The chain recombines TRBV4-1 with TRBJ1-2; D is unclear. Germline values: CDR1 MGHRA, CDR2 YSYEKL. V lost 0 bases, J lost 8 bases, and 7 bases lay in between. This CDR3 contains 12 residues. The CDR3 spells CASSQDARGYTF. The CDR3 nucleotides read TGCGCCAGCAGCCAAGATGCTCGGGGCTACACCTTC.

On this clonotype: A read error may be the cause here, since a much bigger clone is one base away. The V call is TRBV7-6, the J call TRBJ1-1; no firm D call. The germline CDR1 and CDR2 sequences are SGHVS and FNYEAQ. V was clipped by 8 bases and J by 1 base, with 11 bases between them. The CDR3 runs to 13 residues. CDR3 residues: CASGLNPNTEAFF. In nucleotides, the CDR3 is TGTGCCAGCGGCCTTAATCCGAACACTGAAGCTTTCTTT.

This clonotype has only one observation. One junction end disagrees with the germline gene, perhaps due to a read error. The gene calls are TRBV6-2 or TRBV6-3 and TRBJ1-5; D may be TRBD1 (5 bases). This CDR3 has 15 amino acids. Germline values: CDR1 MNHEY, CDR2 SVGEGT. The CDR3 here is CASSYEGAGNPPQHF. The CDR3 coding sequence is TGTGCCAGCAGTTACGAAGGGGCGGGCAATCCGCCCCAGCATTTT.

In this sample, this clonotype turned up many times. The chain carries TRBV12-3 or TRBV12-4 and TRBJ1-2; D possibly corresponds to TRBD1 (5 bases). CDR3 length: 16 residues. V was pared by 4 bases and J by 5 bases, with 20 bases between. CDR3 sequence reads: CASSSTTEGQLYGYTF. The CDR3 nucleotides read TGTGCCAGCAGTTCGACGACAGAGGGGCAACTATATGGCTACACCTTC.

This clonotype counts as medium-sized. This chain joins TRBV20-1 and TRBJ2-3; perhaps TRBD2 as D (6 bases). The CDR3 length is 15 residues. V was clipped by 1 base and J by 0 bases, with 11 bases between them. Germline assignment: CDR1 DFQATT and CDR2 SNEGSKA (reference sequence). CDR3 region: CSARVSGRSTDTQYF. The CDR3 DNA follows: TGCAGTGCTAGAGTTAGCGGTCGTAGCACAGATACGCAGTATTTT.

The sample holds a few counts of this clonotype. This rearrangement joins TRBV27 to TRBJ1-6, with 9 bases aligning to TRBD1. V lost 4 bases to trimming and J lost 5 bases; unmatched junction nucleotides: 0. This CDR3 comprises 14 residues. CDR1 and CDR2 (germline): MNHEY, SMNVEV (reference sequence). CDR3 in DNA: TGTGCCAGCAGTTGGACAGGGGATAATTCACCCCTCCACTTT. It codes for CASSWTGDNSPLHF.

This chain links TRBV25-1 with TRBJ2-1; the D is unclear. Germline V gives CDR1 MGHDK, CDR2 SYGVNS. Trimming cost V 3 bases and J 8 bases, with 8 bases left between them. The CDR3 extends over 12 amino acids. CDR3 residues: CASSEGTDEQFF. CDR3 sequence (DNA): TGTGCCAGCAGTGAGGGTACGGATGAGCAGTTCTTC.

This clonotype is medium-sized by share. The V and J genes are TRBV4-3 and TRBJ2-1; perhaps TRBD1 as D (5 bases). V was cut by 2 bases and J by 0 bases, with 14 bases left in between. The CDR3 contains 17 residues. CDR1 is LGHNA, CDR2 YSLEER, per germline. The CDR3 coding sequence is TGCGCCAGCAGCCAATACGTCCAGGGCTTCTCCTACAATGAGCAGTTCTTC. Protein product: CASSQYVQGFSYNEQFF.

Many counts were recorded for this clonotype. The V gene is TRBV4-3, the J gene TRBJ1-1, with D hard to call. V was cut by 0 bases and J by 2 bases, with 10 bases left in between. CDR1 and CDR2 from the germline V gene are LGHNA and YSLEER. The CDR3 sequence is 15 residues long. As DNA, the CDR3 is TGCGCCAGCAGCCAAGAAGTTTGGGAAAACACTGAAGCTTTCTTT. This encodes CASSQEVWENTEAFF.

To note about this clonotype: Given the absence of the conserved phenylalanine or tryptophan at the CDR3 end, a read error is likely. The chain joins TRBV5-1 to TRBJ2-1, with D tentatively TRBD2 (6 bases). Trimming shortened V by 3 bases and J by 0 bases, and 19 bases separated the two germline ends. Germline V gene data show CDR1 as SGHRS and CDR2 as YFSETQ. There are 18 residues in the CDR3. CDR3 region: CASSSEGINPSSYNEQFI. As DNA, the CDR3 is TGCGCCAGCAGCTCGGAGGGCATAAATCCGAGCTCCTACAATGAGCAGTTCATC.

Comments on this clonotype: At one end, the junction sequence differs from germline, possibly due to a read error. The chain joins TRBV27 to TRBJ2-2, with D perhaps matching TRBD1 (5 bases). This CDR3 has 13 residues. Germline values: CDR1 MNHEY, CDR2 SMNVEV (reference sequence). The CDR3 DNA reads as TGTACCAGCAGACCTGGGGCCACCGGGGAGCTGTTTTTT. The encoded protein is CTSRPGATGELFF.

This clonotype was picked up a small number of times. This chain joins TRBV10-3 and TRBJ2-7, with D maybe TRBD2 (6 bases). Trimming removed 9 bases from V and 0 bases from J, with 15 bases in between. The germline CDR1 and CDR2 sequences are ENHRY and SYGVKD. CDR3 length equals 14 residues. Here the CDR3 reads CAITAGANSYEQYF. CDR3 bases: TGTGCCATTACAGCGGGTGCGAACTCCTACGAGCAGTACTTC.

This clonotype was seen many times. CDR3 amino acids: CASQTNGQETQYF. The CDR3 DNA sequence: TGCGCCAGCCAAACAAACGGCCAAGAGACCCAGTACTTC. This chain links TRBV5-1 with TRBJ2-5; D is unclear. Germline V gene sequence: CDR1 SGHRS, CDR2 YFSETQ. The V and J ends lost 7 bases and 1 base respectively, with 11 bases between them. There are 13 residues in the CDR3.

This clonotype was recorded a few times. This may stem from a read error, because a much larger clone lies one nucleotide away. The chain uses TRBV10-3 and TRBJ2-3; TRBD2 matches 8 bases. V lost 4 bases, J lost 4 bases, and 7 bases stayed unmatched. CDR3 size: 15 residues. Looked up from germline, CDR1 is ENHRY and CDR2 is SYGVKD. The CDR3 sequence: CAISVSGGPPDTQYF. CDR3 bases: TGTGCCATCAGTGTGTCGGGGGGGCCGCCAGATACGCAGTATTTT.